Below, one T cell receptor (beta chain) is given with its context. The antigen is not known. Time point indicated: newly diagnosed, previously untreated cHL patient sample. Thawed PBMCs underwent magnetic negative selection to yield purified CD4+ T cells. It was PBMCs in newly diagnosed, untreated classical Hodgkin lymphoma that served as comparison. The data are from a study of PD-1 blockade in classical Hodgkin lymphoma. Points from the study as a whole: Healthy donors were reported to have higher baseline TCR diversity than newly diagnosed patients.

V lost 4 bases, J lost 8 bases, and 7 bases stayed unmatched. The CDR3 spans 16 residues. The germline gives CDR1 SGDLS, CDR2 YYNGEE. The protocol was immunoSEQ multiplex PCR, while the TCRdb copy is restricted to in-frame clones and leaves out a portion. Of roughly 27,000 clones in the sample, about 90% are singletons; the top ten hold more than 0.35%. The source of this sequence is a human donor with classical Hodgkin lymphoma. This chain joins TRBV9 and TRBJ2-1, with 15 positions matching TRBD2. What was sequenced was CD4+ T cells from blood. CDR3 in amino acids: CASSSGLAGGWDEQFF. In DNA, the CDR3 is TGTGCCAGCAGCTCGGGACTAGCGGGAGGCTGGGATGAGCAGTTCTTC.